One sample yielded the 25 T cell receptor beta chains listed below, sequenced in a study of blood T cells in healthy people across ages. For the second PCR, which ran for roughly 7 to 11 cycles, a sample-barcoded 5' primer and a J-beta primer mix were used. TCRdb analysed the 5' RACE reads with MiXCR anew, one entry per CDR3 protein. The repertoire has over a million distinct CDR3 sequences, around 59% of them found once; the top ten carry 6.7%. Material for sequencing was blood. These receptors came from a man between 18 and 35 years old in good health.

This rearrangement joins TRBV4-1 to TRBJ1-6; 10 bases fit TRBD1. V trimming: 1 base; J trimming: 8 bases; junction bases outside the gene matches: 11. CDR1 is MGHRA, CDR2 YSYEKL, per germline. The CDR3 covers 18 residues. CDR3 loop: CASSQVGQGRLPDSPLHF. The CDR3 DNA reads as TGCGCCAGCAGCCAAGTGGGACAGGGGCGATTGCCGGATTCACCCCTCCACTTT.

This clonotype has more than one count but fewer than ten. This chain links TRBV25-1 with TRBJ2-7; D unresolved. V was shortened by 6 bases and J by 10 bases, with 13 bases between the two germline ends. The CDR3 contains 11 residues. Germline V CDR1 and CDR2: MGHDK, SYGVNS. The CDR3 loop is CASSTMGTQYF. The CDR3 DNA reads TGTGCCAGCAGCACAATGGGTACCCAGTACTTC.

The rearrangement uses TRBV9 and TRBJ2-1; weak D call: TRBD2 (7 bases). The CDR3 loop spans 16 amino acids. Germline CDR1 SGDLS, CDR2 YYNGEE. Trimming removed 0 bases at V and 4 bases at J, with 14 bases between. CDR3 in DNA: TGTGCCAGCAGCGTAGGTGGGGGGGCGGCGTACAATGAGCAGTTCTTC. Encoded protein: CASSVGGGAAYNEQFF.

The chain has TRBV7-2 and TRBJ1-1; D uncertain. The CDR3 runs 16 residues. Germline V gene data show CDR1 as SGHTA and CDR2 as FQGNSA. Trimming stripped 0 bases from V and 5 bases from J, with 16 bases between. CDR3 coding DNA: TGTGCCAGCAGCTTAGCAGGGTCCGGGTCTGGGACTGAAGCTTTCTTT. As protein: CASSLAGSGSGTEAFF.

This chain's CDR3 is CASSPRRTDGAKNIQYF. The CDR3 DNA reads as TGTGCCAGCAGCCCCCGAAGGACAGATGGCGCCAAAAACATTCAGTACTTC. J is TRBJ2-4 and V is TRBV2, with D perhaps matching TRBD1 (6 bases). Per germline, CDR1 SNHLY and CDR2 FYNNEI. V was shortened by 6 bases and J by 1 base, with 19 bases between the two germline ends. The CDR3 covers 17 residues.

This clonotype was detected only a few times. This chain uses TRBV27 with TRBJ2-3; D unclear. The V gene's germline CDR1 is MNHEY and CDR2 SMNVEV (reference sequence). V was pared by 7 bases and J by 1 base, with 9 bases between. CDR3 length: 13 amino acids. The CDR3 loop reads CASKTGGTDTQYF. The CDR3 bases are TGTGCCAGCAAGACCGGCGGCACAGATACGCAGTATTTT.

The rearrangement joins TRBV4-2 to TRBJ2-2, with D unclear. Germline assignment: CDR1 LGHNA and CDR2 YNFKEQ. The ends were cut back, 0 bases at V and 7 bases at J, with 9 bases in the middle. The CDR3 runs to 14 residues. CDR3 in DNA: TGTGCCAGCAGCCAAGATGGGCCGTACGGGGAGCTGTTTTTT. Its translation is CASSQDGPYGELFF.

This clonotype was found many times. The DNA of the CDR3 is TGTGCCAGCAGTTTCCAGGGGGCCTACGAGCAGTACTTC. It encodes CASSFQGAYEQYF. The chain combines TRBV12-3 or TRBV12-4 with TRBJ2-7; 7 bases line up with TRBD1. J lost 2 bases, V lost 3 bases, and 1 base had no gene match. The CDR3 consists of 13 residues.

This clonotype has more than one count but fewer than ten. V is TRBV7-8 and J is TRBJ1-2; TRBD1 is a possible D gene (5 bases). Germline V gene lookup returns CDR1 SGHVS and CDR2 FQNEAQ. The CDR3 is 16 residues long. V lost 5 bases, J lost 6 bases, and 22 bases lay in between. CDR3 loop: CASSHQPPASRDGYTF. CDR3 sequence (DNA): TGTGCCAGCAGCCACCAACCCCCGGCCAGCAGGGATGGCTACACCTTC.

This clonotype was observed a few times. This chain links TRBV2 with TRBJ2-3; TRBD2 aligns across 11 bases. V shed 9 bases and J 4 bases; nucleotides not matched to a gene: 3. Germline V gives CDR1 SNHLY, CDR2 FYNNEI. There are 13 residues in the CDR3. CDR3 bases: TGTGCCAGTAGGGGACTAGCGGCAGATACGCAGTATTTT. Residues: CASRGLAADTQYF.

The chain carries TRBV18 and TRBJ2-7; 7 bases fit TRBD1. CDR1 KGHSH and CDR2 LQKENI come from the germline V gene. Trimming removed 1 base from V and 2 bases from J; junction bases left unmatched: 8. CDR3 length equals 16 residues. The CDR3, as DNA: TGTGCCAGCTCACCACTCAAACAGGGGTCCCCCTACGAGCAGTACTTC. Protein sequence: CASSPLKQGSPYEQYF.

This chain uses TRBV2 with TRBJ2-3; D call uncertain. The germline V gene encodes CDR1 SNHLY and CDR2 FYNNEI. The CDR3 runs to 14 residues. V lost 4 bases, J lost 7 bases, and 15 bases lay in between. The CDR3 DNA is TGTGCCAGCAGTGTTCTATCGGACCCCAATACGCAGTATTTT. It codes for CASSVLSDPNTQYF.

This clonotype was recorded only once. The V and J genes are TRBV28 and TRBJ2-2; TRBD2 aligns across 10 bases. CDR1 MDHEN and CDR2 SYDVKM come from the germline V gene. The V gene end was trimmed by 7 bases and the J gene end by 3 bases; junction bases not matched to a gene: 2. The CDR3 spans 14 residues. The CDR3 region is CASKLAGYTGELFF. CDR3 bases: TGTGCCAGCAAACTAGCGGGGTACACCGGGGAGCTGTTTTTT. The variable domain in full, with the rest retrieved from reference TRBV28 and TRBJ2-2, is DVKVTQSSRYLVKRTGEKVFLECVQDMDHENMFWYRQDPGLGLRLIYFSYDVKMKEKGDIPEGYSVSREKKERFSLILESASTNQTSMYLCASKLAGYTGELFFGEGSRLTVL.

Of note for this clonotype: One junction end does not reproduce the germline sequence, and a read error may be involved. V gene TRBV5-1 combines with J gene TRBJ1-6; D unclear. CDR1 SGHRS and CDR2 YFSETQ come from the germline V gene. The CDR3 length is 11 residues. The CDR3 reads CSSSVNSPLHF. For the CDR3, the DNA is TGCTCCAGCAGCGTGAATTCACCCCTCCACTTT.

The chain links TRBV9 to TRBJ2-3, with no clear D. Trimming took 3 bases from V and 0 from J, leaving 5 bases between them. The CDR3 runs 13 residues. Germline-derived CDR1 and CDR2 are SGDLS and YYNGEE. The CDR3 reads CASSGYSTDTQYF. Written as DNA, the CDR3 is TGTGCCAGCAGCGGTTATAGCACAGATACGCAGTATTTT. Together with reference TRBV9 and TRBJ2-3, the CDR3 gives the full variable domain: DSGVTQTPKHLITATGQRVTLRCSPRSGDLSVYWYQQSLDQGLQFLIQYYNGEERAKGNILERFSAQQFPDLHSELNLSSLELGDSALYFCASSGYSTDTQYFGPGTRLTVL.

The V call is TRBV7-9, the J call TRBJ2-5; no firm D call. V lost 1 base, J lost 1 base, and 7 bases lay in between. Germline CDR1 SEHNR, CDR2 FQNEAQ (reference sequence). The CDR3 is 14 amino acids. The CDR3 coding sequence is TGTGCCAGCAGCTTAGTCCGGTCCCAAGAGACCCAGTACTTC. Its translation is CASSLVRSQETQYF. Full variable domain (outside the CDR3, taken from reference TRBV7-9 and TRBJ2-5): DTGVSQNPRHKITKRGQNVTFRCDPISEHNRLYWYRQTLGQGPEFLTYFQNEAQLEKSRLLSDRFSAERPKGSFSTLEIQRTEQGDSAMYLCASSLVRSQETQYFGPGTRLLVL.

The chain has TRBV3-1 and TRBJ2-7, with no clear D. Germline V CDR1 and CDR2: LGHDT, YNNKEL (reference sequence). The CDR3 has 11 residues. Trimming cost V 0 bases and J 7 bases, with 4 bases left between them. The chain's CDR3 is CASSQELEQYF. The CDR3 region has the DNA TGTGCCAGCAGCCAAGAGCTAGAGCAGTACTTC.

This clonotype appeared once. This sequence joins TRBV4-2 and TRBJ1-5; no clear D gene. The V end was cut by 1 base, the J end by 0 bases, with 10 bases between. This CDR3 has 16 amino acids. Germline CDR1 LGHNA, CDR2 YNFKEQ. The CDR3 DNA follows: TGTGCCAGCAGCCAAGCGTCCCAGGCTAGCAATCAGCCCCAGCATTTT. As protein: CASSQASQASNQPQHF.

This clonotype was seen only a few times. The chain recombines TRBV27 with TRBJ1-2; D is unclear. V lost 2 bases and J 7 bases, leaving 17 bases between the germline ends. This CDR3 is 15 amino acids long. In germline, CDR1 is MNHEY, CDR2 SMNVEV (reference sequence). CDR3 region: CASSLGHPRESGYTF. The CDR3 DNA follows: TGTGCCAGCAGTTTAGGGCATCCCAGAGAGTCTGGCTACACCTTC.

The chain employs TRBV30 and TRBJ1-2; D is unclear. Germline-derived CDR1 and CDR2 are GTSNPN and SVGIG (reference sequence). Trimming stripped 5 bases from V and 1 base from J, with 8 bases between. The CDR3 is made up of 12 amino acids. CDR3 coding DNA: TGTGCCTGGGACTCCCTTAACTATGGCTACACCTTC. Amino acid sequence: CAWDSLNYGYTF.

V and J are TRBV12-3 or TRBV12-4 and TRBJ1-2, with D tentatively TRBD1 (6 bases). The ends were cut back, 7 bases at V and 5 bases at J, with 14 bases in the middle. The CDR3 is 13 amino acids. The CDR3: CASTRQDGYGYTF. Here the CDR3 DNA reads TGTGCCAGCACCCGACAGGATGGGTATGGCTACACCTTC.

This chain connects TRBV2 to TRBJ2-4; the D is unclear. The J call could be wrong; TRBJ2-7 is a better fit for the DNA end. Germline V gene data show CDR1 as SNHLY and CDR2 as FYNNEI. The CDR3 sequence is 14 residues long. The CDR3 reads CANSLQTPSYEQYF. The CDR3 nucleotides read TGTGCCAACTCCCTCCAAACCCCCTCCTACGAGCAGTACTTC.

V and J are TRBV27 and TRBJ1-5; weak D call: TRBD1 (5 bases). Germline CDR1 is MNHEY and CDR2 is SMNVEV (reference sequence). The CDR3 length is 14 residues. Trimming left V 8 bases short and J 8 bases short, with 19 bases between. CDR3 sequence: CASGLNPRVKPQHF. In DNA form, the CDR3 reads TGTGCCAGCGGCTTAAACCCCAGGGTTAAGCCCCAGCATTTT.

The CDR3 region is CASSPDYPNRLAGGQETQYF. DNA for the CDR3: TGTGCCAGCAGTCCGGACTATCCCAATCGACTAGCGGGGGGCCAAGAGACCCAGTACTTC. The rearrangement links TRBV6-1 to TRBJ2-5; TRBD2 agrees at 13 bases. The CDR3 is made up of 20 amino acids. The V and J ends lost 5 bases and 1 base, in that order; junction bases with no gene match: 16. The V gene's germline CDR1 is MNHNS and CDR2 SASEGT.

This sequence joins TRBV6-5 and TRBJ1-4; the match to TRBD1 covers 7 bases. From germline, CDR1 is MNHEY and CDR2 SVGAGI. The CDR3 runs to 15 residues. Losses at the gene ends were 2 bases for V and 8 bases for J; bases not matched to a gene: 8. CDR3 in DNA: TGTGCCAGCAGTTACGACGACAGGGAGACCGAAAAACTGTTTTTT. Its protein is CASSYDDRETEKLFF.